A selection of T cell receptor beta chains follows, all from one sample in a study of memory CD4+ T cells and cytomegalovirus serostatus. Sequenced by immunoSEQ multiplex PCR; TCRdb stores in-frame clones only, minus some. The sample records over 75,000 clones, under 90% being singletons. Material for sequencing was memory CD4+ T cells from blood. The receptors stem from an adult in good health and CMV-seropositive. The CDR3 runs from the conserved cysteine through the conserved F or W. D genes are given only for firm matches. The size field is filled for only some rows; it gives once, few, many or a size class.

TRBV6-5	NA	TRBJ1-2	NA	TGTGCCAGCAGTAATGGGGTGCGGAGGAATGGCTACACCTTC	CASSNGVRRNGYTF
TRBV5-4	NA	TRBJ1-1	TRBD1	TGTGCCGGACAGGGAGTGAACACTGAAGCTTTCTTT	CAGQGVNTEAFF
TRBV5-1	NA	TRBJ1-5	NA	TGCGCCAGCAGCTTGTCAGGGGAGGGCAATCAGCCCCAGCATTTT	CASSLSGEGNQPQHF
TRBV19	NA	TRBJ2-1	NA	TGTGCCACCTCCATCGGTGGGGGCTTCAGGGGCAATGAGCAGTTCTTC	CATSIGGGFRGNEQFF
TRBV28	NA	TRBJ2-7	NA	TGTGCCAGCAGCGTCGACGGGGTCCACGAGCAGTACTTC	CASSVDGVHEQYF
TRBV6-4	NA	TRBJ2-1	TRBD2	TGTGCCAGCAGTGAACTAGCGGGGGGGTCATATGAGCAGTTCTTC	CASSELAGGSYEQFF
TRBV4-3	NA	TRBJ2-5	TRBD2	TGCGCCAGCAGCCAATCTGTCGGAAGGGGAGGGGAGACCCAGTACTTC	CASSQSVGRGGETQYF
TRBV18	NA	TRBJ2-7	TRBD1	TGTGCCAGCTCACCTACCGGGACAGAATACGAGCAGTACTTC	CASSPTGTEYEQYF
TRBV28	NA	TRBJ1-1	TRBD1	TGTGCCACGGACCCTACTTCCGGGACAGGGGTTGAATGGGTCGGAGCTTTCTTT	CATDPTSGTGVEWVGAFF
TRBV2	NA	TRBJ1-1	NA	TGTGCCAGCAGTGGGGGGGCGGGTATGATCACTGAAGCTTTCTTT	CASSGGAGMITEAFF
TRBV14	NA	TRBJ2-2	TRBD1	TGTGCCAGCAGCCAGCTACGGGACAGGAACACCGGGGAGCTGTTTTTT	CASSQLRDRNTGELFF
TRBV5-8	NA	TRBJ2-2	TRBD2	TGTGCCAGCAGCTTGGCCAGCGGGAGCGTTCCCACCGGGGAGCTGTTTTTT	CASSLASGSVPTGELFF
TRBV6-5	NA	TRBJ1-4	TRBD1	TGTGCCAGCGCCGGGACAGCTAATGAAAAACTGTTTTTT	CASAGTANEKLFF
TRBV30	NA	TRBJ1-3	NA	TGTGCCTGGAGAGAGGGACCAGGTACCTCTGGAAACACCATATATTTT	CAWREGPGTSGNTIYF
TRBV28	NA	TRBJ2-3	TRBD2	TGTGCCAGCAGTCGGGCGTCTAGCGGGAGCACAGATACGCAGTATTTT	CASSRASSGSTDTQYF
TRBV14	NA	TRBJ1-2	TRBD1	TGTGCCAGCAGCCAACAAATCCAGGGGGAAGATGGCTACACCTTC	CASSQQIQGEDGYTF
TRBV19	few	TRBJ2-4	NA	TGTGCCAGTAGCGCTACAGGGTCCGGGGCCAAAAACATTCAGTACTTC	CASSATGSGAKNIQYF
TRBV28	NA	TRBJ2-7	TRBD1	TGTGCCAGCAGTTTTACAGGGGGCGCCTACGAGCAGTACTTC	CASSFTGGAYEQYF
TRBV7-3	NA	TRBJ2-5	NA	TGTGCCAGCAGCTTGGGGATTCAAGAGACCCAGTACTTC	CASSLGIQETQYF
TRBV5-1	NA	TRBJ2-5	TRBD2	TGCGCCAGCAGCTTGGGACTAGCGGGAGTAACAGAGACCCAGTACTTC	CASSLGLAGVTETQYF
TRBV7-3	NA	TRBJ1-1	NA	TGTGCCAGCAGCCTCACGGGAGGGGACGCCACTGAAGCTTTCTTT	CASSLTGGDATEAFF
TRBV6-5	few	TRBJ1-5	TRBD1	TGTGCCAGCGGCTGGACAGGGAATCAGCCCCAGCATTTT	CASGWTGNQPQHF
TRBV30	NA	TRBJ2-7	NA	TGTGCCTGGAGTACGGAGTCCTACGAGCAGTACTTC	CAWSTESYEQYF
TRBV5-8	NA	TRBJ2-3	NA	TGTGCCAGCAGCTTAATGGGGGAGAGCACAGATACGCAGTATTTT	CASSLMGESTDTQYF
TRBV14	NA	TRBJ2-1	NA	TGTGCCAGCAGCCAAGTCAATCTAGAGCAGTTCTTC	CASSQVNLEQFF
TRBV2	few	TRBJ1-1	TRBD1	TGTGCCAGCAACCTACAGGGGGAGTCTGAAGCTTTCTTT	CASNLQGESEAFF
TRBV11-2	once	TRBJ2-1	NA	TGTGCCAGCAGCCTCCCAACGGGGACTCAGTTCTTC	CASSLPTGTQFF
TRBV7-3	once	TRBJ2-1	NA	TGTGCCAGCAGCCCGGGCCAGGTAGCAAACAATGAGCAGTTCTTC	CASSPGQVANNEQFF
TRBV4-3	NA	TRBJ2-1	TRBD2	TGCGCCAGCAGCCAACGCCTAGCGGGATTAGGCTACAATGAGCAGTTCTTC	CASSQRLAGLGYNEQFF
TRBV7-8	NA	TRBJ1-3	NA	TGTGCCAGCAGCCTATCCCCGGGGCAACTCTCTGGAAACACCATATATTTT	CASSLSPGQLSGNTIYF
TRBV5-4	NA	TRBJ1-2	NA	TGTGCCAGCAGCTTGAACGCCGGGACCTATGGCTACACCTTC	CASSLNAGTYGYTF
TRBV5-8	NA	TRBJ2-1	TRBD2	TGTGCCAGCAACCTCGCGGCGGGACTAGCGGGAGGGGGAGGCTACAATGAGCAGTTCTTC	CASNLAAGLAGGGGYNEQFF
TRBV5-1	few	TRBJ2-3	NA	TGCGCCAGCAGCTTTGCTGACATGGGAGATACGCAGTATTTT	CASSFADMGDTQYF
TRBV11-3	once	TRBJ1-5	NA	TGTGCCAGCACCCGGGACGCGGGGCCCCCCGATCAGCCCCAGCATTTT	CASTRDAGPPDQPQHF
TRBV28	NA	TRBJ2-7	NA	TGTGCCAGCAGAAGTGCCTACGAGCAGTACTTC	CASRSAYEQYF
TRBV6-5	once	TRBJ1-1	TRBD1	TGTGCCAGCAGTTACTCAGCCGGACAGGGGCAGAAGGACGCTTTCTTT	CASSYSAGQGQKDAFF
TRBV5-1	NA	TRBJ2-5	NA	TGCGCCAGCAGCAGGGGCCAAGAGACCCAGTACTTC	CASSRGQETQYF
TRBV7-9	NA	TRBJ1-2	TRBD1	TGTGCCAGCAGCGCCGGACAGGAGATCCCCTATGGCTACACCTTC	CASSAGQEIPYGYTF
TRBV28	NA	TRBJ2-1	NA	TGTGCCAGCAGTTCGGAAGTGGGCTACAATGAGCAGTTCTTC	CASSSEVGYNEQFF
TRBV29-1	NA	TRBJ1-2	NA	TGCAGCGTTCGAGAAAACTCCTATGGCTACACCTTC	CSVRENSYGYTF
TRBV9	once	TRBJ2-1	TRBD2	TGTGCCAGCAGCGCCCGGACTAGCGGGAGTAGTGAGCAGTTCTTC	CASSARTSGSSEQFF
TRBV28	few	TRBJ2-4	TRBD2	TGTGCCAGCAGTTTGGGACTAGCGGGAGGCCTAGCCAAAAACATTCAGTACTTC	CASSLGLAGGLAKNIQYF
TRBV27	NA	TRBJ2-2	NA	TGTGCCAGCAGTCCGAACACCGGGGAGCTGTTTTTT	CASSPNTGELFF
TRBV2	NA	TRBJ1-2	NA	TGTGCCAGCAGTGGTACAGGACAATATGGCTACACCTTC	CASSGTGQYGYTF
TRBV10-1	NA	TRBJ2-2	NA	TGCGCCAGCAGTGACGCGGTGACCAACACCGGGGAGCTGTTTTTT	CASSDAVTNTGELFF
TRBV6-5	NA	TRBJ1-1	NA	TGTGCCAGCAGTTACTCGAGACAGAACACTGAAGCTTTCTTT	CASSYSRQNTEAFF
TRBV30	once	TRBJ1-5	NA	TGTGCCTGGAGTCCACTCGGGAGGAACAATCAGCCCCAGCATTTT	CAWSPLGRNNQPQHF
TRBV28	NA	TRBJ2-5	TRBD2	TGTGCCAGCAGTTCCGAGACGACGGGAGGGCGAGAGACCCAGTACTTC	CASSSETTGGRETQYF
TRBV7-9	NA	TRBJ2-3	TRBD2	TGTGCCAGCAGCCACGGGACTAGCGGGACGAACACAGATACGCAGTATTTT	CASSHGTSGTNTDTQYF
TRBV7-6	NA	TRBJ1-2	NA	TGTGCCAGCAGCTTAGATCGGGGGATACGCGGCTACACCTTC	CASSLDRGIRGYTF
TRBV7-3	NA	TRBJ2-3	NA	TGTGCCAGCAGCAAACTGATTGGGATAGGAGATACGCAGTATTTT	CASSKLIGIGDTQYF
TRBV27	NA	TRBJ1-1	NA	TGTGCCAGCAGTTATGACGGTATCGGACTGAACACTGAAGCTTTCTTT	CASSYDGIGLNTEAFF